The entry below gives a single T cell receptor beta chain sequence along with its context. Its specificity is not known. Using immunoSEQ multiplex PCR, the repertoire was profiled, and TCRdb retains in-frame clones only, with some absent. The profile covers approximately 31,000 clones, with 72% appearing a single time and 1.5% to 2% taken by the ten largest. The data originate from a study of STAT5B mutations in CD4+ large granular lymphocyte leukemia. Study-level findings and limits: The CD4+ versus CD8+ T-LGLL clonality difference may reflect limited sample size. Patient CD4-sorted repertoires looked more clonal than healthy CD4+ repertoires, even without putative leukemic clones.

The TCR comes from a human donor in good health. Sequenced material: CD4+ T cells from blood buffy coats.

The CDR3 DNA is TGTGCCAGCAGCCTCAGACAGGGGCTCTACGAGCAGTACTTC. Encoded protein: CASSLRQGLYEQYF. The V and J genes are TRBV6-5 and TRBJ2-7, with 8 bases aligning to TRBD1. CDR1 and CDR2 from the germline V gene are MNHEY and SVGAGI. The trim removed 6 bases at V and 3 bases at J, leaving 7 bases unmatched. CDR3 length equals 14 residues.